This passage covers 8 T cell receptor beta chains from one sample sequenced in a study of T cell responses to AZD1222 COVID-19 vaccine. Here immunoSEQ multiplex PCR was the method, and the copy in TCRdb shows in-frame clones only, minus some. The table includes about 100,000 clones, more than 75% detected once. The input for sequencing was peripheral blood, taken on day 0 of AZD1222 vaccination. These receptors all stem from an adult in good health.

This clone appeared a few times. This same CDR3 is encoded by further DNA sequences in the sample. The DNA of the CDR3 is TGTGCCAGCAGCCTCGACAGGGCCTATGGCTACACCTTC. Amino acids: CASSLDRAYGYTF. This chain uses TRBV7-2 with TRBJ1-2, with 7 bases aligning to TRBD1. This CDR3 comprises 13 residues. Germline V gives CDR1 SGHTA, CDR2 FQGNSA. V was clipped by 5 bases and J by 4 bases; unmatched bases: 4.

The chain couples TRBV11-2 to TRBJ1-5; TRBD1 might be the D (5 bases). V was shortened by 0 bases and J by 7 bases, with 13 bases between the two germline ends. The germline V gene has CDR1 SGHAT and CDR2 FQNNGV. CDR3 length: 15 residues. The CDR3 sequence is CASSLDGLWGQPQHF. The CDR3 bases are TGTGCCAGCAGCTTAGATGGGCTTTGGGGGCAGCCCCAGCATTTT.

The chain is built from TRBV13 and TRBJ1-3; D is perhaps TRBD1 (6 bases). Germline CDR1 reads PRHDT; CDR2 reads FYEKMQ (reference sequence). The CDR3 runs 12 residues. V gave up 6 bases and J gave up 15 bases, with 18 bases separating them. In nucleotides, the CDR3 is TGTGCCAGCAGGCGATTTGGGGGCGCTGGATATTTT. Translated: CASRRFGGAGYF.

In DNA form, the CDR3 reads TGTGCCAGCAGCTTGGGGGACCAGAGCAATCAGCCCCAGCATTTT. It encodes CASSLGDQSNQPQHF. The J gene is TRBJ1-5, the V gene TRBV5-8; TRBD1 is a possible D gene (5 bases). Germline lookup yields CDR1 SGHTS and CDR2 YDEGEE. V was cut by 0 bases and J by 1 base, with 8 bases left in between. The CDR3 contains 15 residues.

This chain connects TRBV9 to TRBJ2-1; 9 bases are a match to TRBD2. Per the germline V gene, CDR1 is SGDLS and CDR2 is YYNGEE. With V trimmed by 0 bases and J by 4 bases, 2 bases remained unmatched. This CDR3 contains 15 residues. The CDR3 sequence is CASSVVSGGYNEQFF. Here the CDR3 DNA reads TGTGCCAGCAGCGTAGTAAGCGGGGGGTACAATGAGCAGTTCTTC.

The rearrangement links TRBV7-6 to TRBJ2-1; 13 nucleotides line up with TRBD2. The V gene's germline CDR1 is SGHVS and CDR2 FNYEAQ. Unmatched junction bases numbered 7, after V lost 0 bases and J lost 8 bases. The CDR3 sequence is 17 residues long. The CDR3 here is CASSLARTSGGADEQFF. Here the CDR3 DNA reads TGTGCCAGCAGCTTAGCGCGAACTAGCGGGGGGGCAGATGAGCAGTTCTTC.

The rearrangement uses TRBV28 and TRBJ2-5, with a possible D match to TRBD1 (6 bases). There are 14 residues in the CDR3. The V end lost 1 base, the J end lost 1 base, and 7 bases lay between the germline ends. The V gene's germline CDR1 is MDHEN and CDR2 SYDVKM. CDR3 region: CASSLSGAQETQYF. The CDR3 DNA reads as TGTGCCAGCAGTTTATCAGGGGCCCAAGAGACCCAGTACTTC.

This clone occurred once. The rearrangement links TRBV9 to TRBJ1-1; no firm D call. In germline, CDR1 is SGDLS, CDR2 YYNGEE. The CDR3 is 11 amino acids. V lost 7 bases to trimming and J lost 1 base, with 5 bases between them. CDR3 residues: CASVGNTEAFF. CDR3 nucleotide sequence: TGTGCCAGCGTGGGGAACACTGAAGCTTTCTTT.